The 18 T cell receptor beta chains reported below all come from one sample, sequenced in a study of cytomegalovirus exposure and HLA in healthy donors listed by TCRdb under 2017. The library was prepared using the immunoSEQ multiplex PCR assay. For the multiplex PCR, a mixture combining 60 forward primers for TCR Vbeta segments and 13 reverse primers for TCR Jbeta segments was used. TCRdb carries this immuneACCESS record with in-frame sequences only. Its versions omit some clonotypes, under half of them owing to an unresolved V gene in the studies checked, with the rest unexplained. A total of about 140,000 clones appear in this sample, 73% of them only once. The top ten clonotypes cover approximately 15% of the sample. Input material: PBMCs. All receptors come from a human donor in good health.

The rearrangement links TRBV10-3 to TRBJ2-3, with D maybe TRBD1 (5 bases). Trimming pared 4 bases from V and 0 bases from J, leaving 8 bases between. The CDR3 length is 14 residues. Germline CDR1 and CDR2: ENHRY and SYGVKD. The CDR3 region has the DNA TGTGCCATCAGTGGACAGACGAGCACAGATACGCAGTATTTT. It is translated as CAISGQTSTDTQYF.

The chain links TRBV5-1 to TRBJ2-5, with D tentatively TRBD1 (5 bases). The CDR3 extends over 15 amino acids. Germline V gives CDR1 SGHRS, CDR2 YFSETQ. V lost 4 bases and J 2 bases, leaving 15 bases between the germline ends. CDR3 in amino acids: CASSPGRVGQETQYF. CDR3 DNA sequence: TGCGCCAGCAGCCCGGGCAGGGTAGGACAAGAGACCCAGTACTTC.

The V gene is TRBV5-1, the J gene TRBJ2-7; 7 nucleotides agree with TRBD1. The trim removed 0 bases at V and 2 bases at J, leaving 2 bases unmatched. The CDR3 has 14 residues. The V gene's germline CDR1 is SGHRS and CDR2 YFSETQ. CDR3 bases: TGCGCCAGCAGCTTGGCCGGGACAGCCTACGAGCAGTACTTC. Protein sequence: CASSLAGTAYEQYF.

A few counts support this clone. The V gene is TRBV5-3, the J gene TRBJ2-2; a weak D match, TRBD1 (6 bases). TRBV5-3 counts as an open reading frame of uncertain function. The CDR3 has 13 amino acids. The ends were cut back, 3 bases at V and 5 bases at J, with 8 bases in the middle. The CDR3 here is CARSYRVTGELFF. In DNA, the CDR3 is TGTGCCAGAAGCTACAGGGTAACCGGGGAGCTGTTTTTT.

CDR3 sequence: CASRSPGQGKGYTF. As DNA, the CDR3 is TGTGCCAGCAGGTCCCCGGGACAGGGGAAGGGCTACACCTTC. The V and J genes are TRBV6-5 and TRBJ1-2, with 10 bases matching TRBD1. V dropped 6 bases and J dropped 8; count of bases not matched to a gene: 9. The CDR3 length is 14 residues. CDR1 is MNHEY and CDR2 is SVGAGI in the germline V gene.

This chain connects TRBV6-6 to TRBJ1-6; maybe TRBD1 (6 bases). Deletions cut 2 bases from V and 6 bases from J, with 11 bases between. The CDR3 has 15 amino acids. The germline V gene has CDR1 MNHNY and CDR2 SVGAGI (reference sequence). Here the CDR3 DNA reads TGTGCCAGCAGTTACGGAGCAGGGGTTAATTCACCCCTCCACTTT. Amino acid sequence: CASSYGAGVNSPLHF.

The chain couples TRBV6-6 to TRBJ2-7, with D possibly matching TRBD2 (5 bases). Germline V lookup: CDR1 MNHNY, CDR2 SVGAGI (reference sequence). The V gene lost 7 bases and the J gene lost 4 bases, with 20 bases spanning the gap. This CDR3 is 15 amino acids long. CDR3 sequence (DNA): TGTGCCAGCAACCCCGGGATCGCTCCCAAATACGAGCAGTACTTC. This encodes CASNPGIAPKYEQYF.

The chain recombines TRBV28 with TRBJ1-3; unclear D gene. V lost 5 bases and J 2 bases, leaving 10 bases between the germline ends. Looked up from germline, CDR1 is MDHEN and CDR2 is SYDVKM. The CDR3 runs 14 residues. CDR3 amino acids: CASSRPGTGNTIYF. The CDR3 bases are TGTGCCAGCAGTCGACCAGGAACTGGAAACACCATATATTTT.

In DNA, the CDR3 is TGTGCCAGCAGCTTTAACAGGGAAAGCTATGGCTACACCTTC. This gives the protein CASSFNRESYGYTF. This chain links TRBV7-9 with TRBJ1-2; TRBD1 is a possible D gene (6 bases). The germline V gene encodes CDR1 SEHNR and CDR2 FQNEAQ (reference sequence). This CDR3 contains 14 residues. V gave up 3 bases and J gave up 4 bases, with 12 bases separating them.

This clone has just a few counts. The chain links TRBV5-1 to TRBJ2-2; TRBD2 aligns across 13 bases. The CDR3 is 18 residues long. V lost 3 bases, J lost 1 base, and 6 bases stayed unmatched. Germline-derived CDR1 and CDR2 are SGHRS and YFSETQ. The CDR3, as DNA: TGCGCCAGCAGCTCAACGGGACTAGCGGGACTGAACACCGGGGAGCTGTTTTTT. Translating gives CASSSTGLAGLNTGELFF.

This chain uses TRBV4-1 with TRBJ2-7; D unclear. The V end lost 4 bases, the J end lost 0 bases, and 13 bases lay between the germline ends. The CDR3 runs 15 residues. Germline V gene data show CDR1 as MGHRA and CDR2 as YSYEKL. The CDR3 DNA sequence: TGCGCCAGCAGCCCCCAGCGAAGTACCTCCTACGAGCAGTACTTC. This translates into CASSPQRSTSYEQYF.

This chain connects TRBV6-1 to TRBJ2-7, with a possible D match to TRBD1 (6 bases). This CDR3 has 13 amino acids. Per the germline V gene, CDR1 is MNHNS and CDR2 is SASEGT. Trimming removed 7 bases at V and 3 bases at J, with 13 bases between. This CDR3 is CASTAGVGYEQYF. The DNA of the CDR3 is TGTGCCAGCACGGCAGGGGTAGGCTACGAGCAGTACTTC.

This chain joins TRBV4-1 and TRBJ1-1, with 8 bases lining up with TRBD1. V lost 1 base, J lost 5 bases, and 0 bases stayed unmatched. CDR1 MGHRA and CDR2 YSYEKL come from the germline V gene. CDR3 length: 13 amino acids. CDR3 sequence (DNA): TGCGCCAGCAGCCAAGGGACAGGGACTGAAGCTTTCTTT. Translated, it gives CASSQGTGTEAFF.

The chain links TRBV7-2 to TRBJ1-2; D may be TRBD1 (6 bases). Trimming removed 3 bases from V and 8 bases from J, with 19 bases in between. The germline V gene encodes CDR1 SGHTA and CDR2 FQGNSA. The CDR3 sequence is 15 residues long. The CDR3 bases are TGTGCCAGCAGCTTTTTTGGACAGCAAGCGTGGGGCTACACCTTC. It is translated as CASSFFGQQAWGYTF.

Only a few counts were recorded for this clone. The CDR3 DNA reads as TGTGCCAGCAGCTTTGGGGGGGGAAGCTCTGGAAACACCATATATTTT. It is translated as CASSFGGGSSGNTIYF. This chain connects TRBV5-4 to TRBJ1-3, with D possibly TRBD1 on 5 matching bases. Germline CDR1 SGHNT, CDR2 YYREEE (reference sequence). The V gene lost 2 bases and the J gene lost 0 bases, with 12 bases spanning the gap. This CDR3 comprises 16 residues.

This clone was recorded once. J is TRBJ2-7 and V is TRBV29-1; maybe TRBD1 (6 bases). CDR1 and CDR2 from the germline V gene are SQVTM and ANQGSEA. Trimming stripped 7 bases from V and 3 bases from J, with 16 bases between. This CDR3 is built from 13 residues. The CDR3 DNA reads as TGCAGCGCCCTTATGACAGGAGGCTACGAGCAGTACTTC. Protein: CSALMTGGYEQYF.

This rearrangement joins TRBV29-1 to TRBJ2-5, with D maybe TRBD1 (6 bases). V lost 2 bases, J lost 5 bases, and 18 bases lay in between. Per the germline V gene, CDR1 is SQVTM and CDR2 is ANQGSEA. The CDR3 sequence is 15 residues long. CDR3 protein: CSVENGTWLVETQYF. The CDR3 nucleotides read TGCAGCGTTGAAAACGGGACATGGCTGGTGGAGACCCAGTACTTC.

The chain combines TRBV19 with TRBJ2-7; no definite D call. In germline, CDR1 is LNHDA, CDR2 SQIVND (reference sequence). The CDR3 consists of 13 residues. The V gene lost 3 bases and the J gene lost 0 bases, with 6 bases spanning the gap. Here the CDR3 DNA reads TGTGCCAGTAGTATCTACTACTCCTACGAGCAGTACTTC. Its translation: CASSIYYSYEQYF.